The entry that follows covers one T cell receptor beta chain sequence. This sample is drawn from a study of blood T cell repertoires in COVID-19. This CDR3 spans 14 amino acids. Germline V gene data show CDR1 as GTSNPN and CDR2 as SVGIG (reference sequence). Trimming left V 1 base short and J 5 bases short, with 11 bases between. Methods used by the authors: Amplification of reference gene primers was used by the study to estimate nucleated cell counts. Using immunoSEQ multiplex PCR, the repertoire was profiled, and TCRdb retains in-frame clones only, with some absent. V and J calls and clone size are copied from that table; D and trimming were computed from the DNA. The sample consists of 100,000 to 150,000 clones, 74% of them appearing once.

V is TRBV30 and J is TRBJ1-4; D possibly corresponds to TRBD1 (5 bases). Material: peripheral blood. The receptor was isolated from a man aged 60-69 years with acute or convalescent COVID-19. The CDR3 coding sequence is TGTGCCTGGAGTGAGGACATGGGGAATGAAAAACTGTTTTTT. It encodes CAWSEDMGNEKLFF.